The source of this T cell receptor beta chain is a study of cytomegalovirus exposure and HLA in healthy donors. Study results and limitations: There were 150 to 200 TCR beta chains listed as cytomegalovirus-associated. Most TCR sequences were rare, but some public TCRs occurred in many donors. A subsequent analysis found that TCR clusters from the first cohort also tended to co-occur in the 90 to 150 validation repertoires, with approximately 95% of cluster scores above 0.

As for this clone: Antigen specificity is unknown. An end of the junction differs from the germline gene, which may be a read error.

This CDR3 is 15 amino acids long. The germline CDR1 and CDR2 sequences are SGHVS and FNYEAQ. Clones were read by immunoSEQ multiplex PCR, and TCRdb kept only the in-frame ones, dropping some. Found here are 150,000 to 170,000 clones, 70% to 90% of them singletons; the top ten hold roughly 1.9%. Sequencing was done on a sample of PBMCs. The chain joins TRBV7-6 to TRBJ2-2; D not certain. This clonotype was obtained from a human donor in good health. CDR3 sequence reads: CASTLGRANTGELFF. CDR3 coding DNA: TGTGCCAGCACCTTAGGTCGGGCGAACACCGGGGAGCTGTTTTTT.